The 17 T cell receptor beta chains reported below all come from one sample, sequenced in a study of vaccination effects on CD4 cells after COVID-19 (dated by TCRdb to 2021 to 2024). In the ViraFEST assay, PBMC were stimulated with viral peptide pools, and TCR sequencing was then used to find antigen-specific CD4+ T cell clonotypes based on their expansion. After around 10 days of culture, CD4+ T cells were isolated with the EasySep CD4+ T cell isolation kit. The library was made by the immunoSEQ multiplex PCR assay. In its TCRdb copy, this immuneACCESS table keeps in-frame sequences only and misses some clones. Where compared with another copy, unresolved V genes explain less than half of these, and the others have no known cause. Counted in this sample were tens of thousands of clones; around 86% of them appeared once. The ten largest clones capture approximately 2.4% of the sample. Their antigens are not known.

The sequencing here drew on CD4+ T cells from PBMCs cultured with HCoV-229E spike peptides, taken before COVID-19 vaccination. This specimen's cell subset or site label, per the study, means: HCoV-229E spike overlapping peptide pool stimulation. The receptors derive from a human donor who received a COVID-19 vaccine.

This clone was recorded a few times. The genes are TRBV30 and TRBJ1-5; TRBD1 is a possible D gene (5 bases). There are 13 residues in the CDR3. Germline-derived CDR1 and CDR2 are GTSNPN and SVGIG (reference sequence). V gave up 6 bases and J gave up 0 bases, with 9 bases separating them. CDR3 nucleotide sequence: TGTGCCTGTGGGACCGATAGCAATCAGCCCCAGCATTTT. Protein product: CACGTDSNQPQHF.

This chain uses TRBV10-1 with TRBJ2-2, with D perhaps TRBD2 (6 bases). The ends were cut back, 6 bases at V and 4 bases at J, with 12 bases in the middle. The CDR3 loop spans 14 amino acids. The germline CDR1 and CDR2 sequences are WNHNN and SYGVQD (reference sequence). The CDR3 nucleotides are TGCGCCAGCAGCACTACAGCGGGCACCGGGGAGCTGTTTTTT. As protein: CASSTTAGTGELFF.

The CDR3 loop reads CASSRNRDPVYEQYV. The CDR3 bases are TGTGCCAGCAGCCGCAACAGGGATCCGGTCTACGAGCAGTACGTC. The chain links TRBV11-2 to TRBJ2-7; maybe TRBD1 (6 bases). Germline V gene lookup returns CDR1 SGHAT and CDR2 FQNNGV. There are 15 residues in the CDR3. Between the trimmed V and J ends, which lost 5 bases and 3 bases, there was a span of 17 bases.

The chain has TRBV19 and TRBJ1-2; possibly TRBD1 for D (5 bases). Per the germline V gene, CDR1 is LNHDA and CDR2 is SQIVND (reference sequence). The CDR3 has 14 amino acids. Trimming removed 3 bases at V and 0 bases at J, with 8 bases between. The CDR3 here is CASSIGGTNYGYTF. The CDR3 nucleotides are TGTGCCAGTAGTATCGGGGGAACTAACTATGGCTACACCTTC.

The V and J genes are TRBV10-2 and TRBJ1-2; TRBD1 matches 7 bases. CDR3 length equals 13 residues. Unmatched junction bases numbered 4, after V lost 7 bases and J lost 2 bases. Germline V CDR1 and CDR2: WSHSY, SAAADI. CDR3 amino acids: CASKATGNYGYTF. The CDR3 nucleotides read TGCGCCAGCAAAGCGACAGGGAACTATGGCTACACCTTC.

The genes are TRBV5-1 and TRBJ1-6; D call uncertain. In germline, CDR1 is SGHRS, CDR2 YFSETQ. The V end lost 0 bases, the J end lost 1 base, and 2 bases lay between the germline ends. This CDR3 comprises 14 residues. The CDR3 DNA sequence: TGCGCCAGCAGCTTGGGATCCTATAATTCACCCCTCCACTTT. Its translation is CASSLGSYNSPLHF.

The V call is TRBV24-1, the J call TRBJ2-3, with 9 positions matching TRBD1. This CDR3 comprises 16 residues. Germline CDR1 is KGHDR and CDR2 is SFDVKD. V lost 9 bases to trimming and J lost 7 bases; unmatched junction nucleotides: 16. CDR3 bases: TGTGCCACCTCGAACGAGTGGGGACAGGGCGAGAATACGCAGTATTTT. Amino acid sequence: CATSNEWGQGENTQYF.

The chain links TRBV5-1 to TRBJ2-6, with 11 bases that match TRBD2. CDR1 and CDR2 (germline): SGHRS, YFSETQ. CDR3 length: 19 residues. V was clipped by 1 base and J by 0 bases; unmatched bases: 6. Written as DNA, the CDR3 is TGCGCCAGCAGCTTGATTTCGGGACTAGCGGCCTCTGGGGCCAACGTCCTGACTTTC. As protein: CASSLISGLAASGANVLTF. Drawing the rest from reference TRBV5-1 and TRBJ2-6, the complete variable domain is KAGVTQTPRYLIKTRGQQVTLSCSPISGHRSVSWYQQTPGQGLQFLFEYFSETQRNKGNFPGRFSGRQFSNSRSEMNVSTLELGDSALYLCASSLISGLAASGANVLTFGAGSRLTVL.

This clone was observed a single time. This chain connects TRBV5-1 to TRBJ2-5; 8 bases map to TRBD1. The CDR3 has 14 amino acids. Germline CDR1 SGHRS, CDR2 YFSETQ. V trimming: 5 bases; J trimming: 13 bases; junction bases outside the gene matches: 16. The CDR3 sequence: CASRPGQELHPLYF. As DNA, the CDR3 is TGCGCCAGCAGGCCGGGACAGGAGCTCCATCCCCTGTACTTC.

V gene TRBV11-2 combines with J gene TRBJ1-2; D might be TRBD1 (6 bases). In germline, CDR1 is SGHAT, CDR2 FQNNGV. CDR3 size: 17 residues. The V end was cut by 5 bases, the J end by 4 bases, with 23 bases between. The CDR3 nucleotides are TGTGCCAGCAGCCGAACGACGACAGGTTTGCCAACCTATGGCTACACCTTC. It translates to CASSRTTTGLPTYGYTF. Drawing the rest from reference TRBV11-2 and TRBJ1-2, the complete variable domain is EAGVAQSPRYKIIEKRQSVAFWCNPISGHATLYWYQQILGQGPKLLIQFQNNGVVDDSQLPKDRFSAERLKGVDSTLKIQPAKLEDSAVYLCASSRTTTGLPTYGYTFGSGTRLTVV.

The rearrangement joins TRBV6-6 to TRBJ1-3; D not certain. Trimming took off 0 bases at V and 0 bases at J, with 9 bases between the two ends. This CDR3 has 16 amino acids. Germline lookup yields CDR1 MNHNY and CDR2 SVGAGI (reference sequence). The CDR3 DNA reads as TGTGCCAGCAGTTACTCGACGGCCAGCTCTGGAAACACCATATATTTT. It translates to CASSYSTASSGNTIYF.

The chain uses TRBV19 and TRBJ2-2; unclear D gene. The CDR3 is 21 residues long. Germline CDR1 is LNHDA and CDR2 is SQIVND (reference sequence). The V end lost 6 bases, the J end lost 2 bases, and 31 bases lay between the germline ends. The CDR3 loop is CASRYLSTNVRPFVNTGELFF. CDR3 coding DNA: TGTGCCAGTAGATACCTCTCTACCAACGTGAGGCCGTTCGTTAACACCGGGGAGCTGTTTTTT.

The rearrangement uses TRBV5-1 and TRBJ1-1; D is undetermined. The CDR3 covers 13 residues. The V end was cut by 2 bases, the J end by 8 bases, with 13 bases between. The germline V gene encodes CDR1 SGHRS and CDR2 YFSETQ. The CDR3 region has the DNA TGCGCCAGCAGCTTCCCCGGGGAGTACGAAGCTTTCTTT. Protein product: CASSFPGEYEAFF.

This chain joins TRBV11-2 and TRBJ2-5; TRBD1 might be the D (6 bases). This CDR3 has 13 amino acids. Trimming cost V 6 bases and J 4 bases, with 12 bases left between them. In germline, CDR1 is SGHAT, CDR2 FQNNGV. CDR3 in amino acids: CASSPRRGETQYF. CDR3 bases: TGTGCCAGCAGTCCCCGCAGGGGAGAGACCCAGTACTTC.

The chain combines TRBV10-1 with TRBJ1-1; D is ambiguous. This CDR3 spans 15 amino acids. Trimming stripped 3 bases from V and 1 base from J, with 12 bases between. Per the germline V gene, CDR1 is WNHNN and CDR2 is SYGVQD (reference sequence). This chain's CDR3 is CASSDRGRANTEAFF. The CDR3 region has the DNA TGCGCCAGCAGTGATAGAGGACGAGCGAACACTGAAGCTTTCTTT.

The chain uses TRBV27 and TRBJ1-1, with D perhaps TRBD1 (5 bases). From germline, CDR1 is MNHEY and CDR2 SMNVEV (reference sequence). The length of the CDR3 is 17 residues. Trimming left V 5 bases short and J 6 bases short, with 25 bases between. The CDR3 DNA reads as TGTGCCAGCAGTCCCCCTCCGGGACTGCCGGGTAACCCTGAAGCTTTCTTT. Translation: CASSPPPGLPGNPEAFF.

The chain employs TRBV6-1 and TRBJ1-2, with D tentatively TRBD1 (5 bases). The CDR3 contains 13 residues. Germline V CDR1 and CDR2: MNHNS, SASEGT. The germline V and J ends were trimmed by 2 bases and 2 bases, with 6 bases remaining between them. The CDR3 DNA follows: TGTGCCAGCAGTGAAAAGGGGAACTATGGCTACACCTTC. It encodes CASSEKGNYGYTF.